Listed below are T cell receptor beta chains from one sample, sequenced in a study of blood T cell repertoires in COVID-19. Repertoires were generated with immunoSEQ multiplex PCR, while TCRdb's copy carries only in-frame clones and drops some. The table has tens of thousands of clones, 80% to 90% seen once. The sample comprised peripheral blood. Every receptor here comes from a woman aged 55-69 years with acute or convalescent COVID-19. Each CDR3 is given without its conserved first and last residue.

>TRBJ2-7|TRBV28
ASRGQGALYEQY
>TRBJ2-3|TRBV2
ASSDTTGGRDTQY
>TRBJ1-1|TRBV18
ASSRRDQGAEAF
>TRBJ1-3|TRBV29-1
SVAQGKENTIY
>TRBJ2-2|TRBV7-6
ASSGRANTGELF
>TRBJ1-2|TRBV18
ASSPPEREVYGYT
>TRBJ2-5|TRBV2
ASSVLARETQY
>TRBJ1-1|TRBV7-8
ASSKTSGTGESRAF
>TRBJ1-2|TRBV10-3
AISEGEDNNKPFYGYT
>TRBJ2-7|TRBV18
ASSLEDSYEQY
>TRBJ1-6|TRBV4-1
ASSQELQGGSYNSPLH
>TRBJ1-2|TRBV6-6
ASSPRQGTNFANYGYT
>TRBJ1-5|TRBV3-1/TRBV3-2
ASSQANQPQH
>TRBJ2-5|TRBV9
ASSPPGAGRGAQY
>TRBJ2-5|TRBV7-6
ASSLTPGETQY
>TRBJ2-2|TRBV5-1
ASSPSQGSSTGELF
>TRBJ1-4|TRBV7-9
ASSSPRSDRISNEKLF
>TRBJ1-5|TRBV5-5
ASSLYGQPQH
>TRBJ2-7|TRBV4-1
ASSQVAGLAGDYSYEQY
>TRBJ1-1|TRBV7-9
ASSFGPAEGTEAF
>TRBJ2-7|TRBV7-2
ASSSYRGYEQY
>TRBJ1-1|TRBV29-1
SARTGRRMNTEAF
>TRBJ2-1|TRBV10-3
AISELRGSEQF
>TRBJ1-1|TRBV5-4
ASSLVLPGQENTEAF
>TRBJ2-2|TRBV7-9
ASSFLASGGNTGELF
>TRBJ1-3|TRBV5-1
ASSLGLGAGAGNTIY
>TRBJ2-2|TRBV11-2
ASSADSLNTGELF
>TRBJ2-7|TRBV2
ASRSSGGAPYEQY
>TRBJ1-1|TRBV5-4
ASSQTGGTEAF
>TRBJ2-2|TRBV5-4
ASSLPDRNTGELF
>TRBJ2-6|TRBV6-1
ASSDRSSGANVLT
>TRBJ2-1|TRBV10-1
ASRGVNEQF
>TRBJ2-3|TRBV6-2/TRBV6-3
ASSTTGSRGTDTQY
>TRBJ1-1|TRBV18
ASSPDLTGTTEAF
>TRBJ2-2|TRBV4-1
ASSPNRGANTGELF
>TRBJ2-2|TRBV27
ASSKQGPGELF
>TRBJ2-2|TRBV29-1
SVGGANTGELF
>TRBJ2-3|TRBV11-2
ASSLEGLAGAPTDTQY
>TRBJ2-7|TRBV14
ASSQPGQATYEQY
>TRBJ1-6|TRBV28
ASSFLRETYNSPLH